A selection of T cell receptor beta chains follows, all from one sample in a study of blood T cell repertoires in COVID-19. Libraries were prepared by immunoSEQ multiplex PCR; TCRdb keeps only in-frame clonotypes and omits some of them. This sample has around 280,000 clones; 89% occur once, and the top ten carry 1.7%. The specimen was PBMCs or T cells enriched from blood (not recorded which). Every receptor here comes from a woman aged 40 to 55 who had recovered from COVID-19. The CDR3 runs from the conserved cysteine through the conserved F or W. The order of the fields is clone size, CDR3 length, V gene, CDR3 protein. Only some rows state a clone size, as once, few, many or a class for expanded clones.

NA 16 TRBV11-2 CASSLSPAVLYNEQFF
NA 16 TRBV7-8 CASSPSLGQVNYGYTF
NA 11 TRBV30 CAWSVRQGYTF
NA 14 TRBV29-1 CSAMAGPMNTEAFF
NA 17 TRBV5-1 CASSPSSSLASYNEQFF
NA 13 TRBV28 CASSLREGYGYTF
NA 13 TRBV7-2 CASSPGHRGTQYF
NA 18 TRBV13 CASSPSVPPVGQIYEQYF
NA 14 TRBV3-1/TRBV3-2 CASSLSGGDTEAFF
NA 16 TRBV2 CASSEAREAPAGGYTF
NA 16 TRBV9 CASSAGTGSLHSPLHF
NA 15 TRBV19 CASSIGGASGNTIYF
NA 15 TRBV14 CASSGLRGLVDTQYF
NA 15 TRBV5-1 CASSPTAPGTYEQYF
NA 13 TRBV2 CASTTEMNTEAFF
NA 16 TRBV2 CASSKPGQGRGETQYF
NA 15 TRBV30 CAWTSSRPRGNTIYF
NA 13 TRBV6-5 CASSRAHQGEAFF
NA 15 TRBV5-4 CASSLVGQSNEKLFF
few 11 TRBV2 CASSLNNEQFF
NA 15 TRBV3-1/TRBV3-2 CASSPGGQGAYEQYF
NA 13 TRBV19 CASMGRGPGELFF
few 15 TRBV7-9 CASSSQRTARVEAFF
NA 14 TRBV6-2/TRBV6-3 CASSYIQGAGGYTF
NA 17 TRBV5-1 CASSLALRTALQETQYF
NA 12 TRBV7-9 CASTRDRFGYTF
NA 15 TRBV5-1 CASSLNSGIGDEQFF
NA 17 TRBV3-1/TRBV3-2 CASSQDGASSGGAKQFF
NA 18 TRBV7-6 CASSPFGPGQGFRTEAFF
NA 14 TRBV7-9 CASSPRGVGTEAFF
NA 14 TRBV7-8 CASSTDSGGETQYF
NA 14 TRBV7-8 CASSLAGGDSTQYF
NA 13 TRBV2 CASGLGGTDTQYF
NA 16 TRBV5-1 CAAGASPGQDTDTQYF
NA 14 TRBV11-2 CASNFGISAYEQYF
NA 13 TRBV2 CASSVLSDYGYTF
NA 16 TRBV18 CASSPTTGETGNTIYF
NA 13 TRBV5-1 CASSSGQGETQYF
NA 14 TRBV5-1 CASRREATNEKLFF
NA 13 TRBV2 CASSEGLLTEAFF
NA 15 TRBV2 CASSASGQGANTIYF
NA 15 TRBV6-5 CASSTGDRVNYGYTF
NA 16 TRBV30 CAWSSPGLAVYNEQFF
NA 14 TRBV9 CASSAGQGGYGYTF